One sample yielded the 23 T cell receptor beta chains listed below, sequenced in a study of cytomegalovirus exposure and HLA in healthy donors. A multiplex PCR was run with 60 Vbeta primers and 13 Jbeta primers. Using immunoSEQ multiplex PCR, the repertoire was profiled, and TCRdb retains in-frame clones only, with some absent. Here the sample spans roughly 100,000 clones, approximately 85% being singletons. Material: PBMCs. All receptors come from a man between 50 and 59 years old in good health and CMV-seronegative.

This chain uses TRBV6-1 with TRBJ1-1; D might be TRBD1 (6 bases). The CDR3 contains 11 residues. The germline V gene encodes CDR1 MNHNS and CDR2 SASEGT. V dropped 9 bases and J dropped 2 bases, with 7 bases sitting between them. CDR3 sequence (DNA): TGTGCCAGTGGGACAAACACTGAAGCTTTCTTT. Translating it yields CASGTNTEAFF.

CDR3 loop: CASSPTPTNEKLFF. The DNA for the CDR3 is TGTGCCAGTAGCCCGACACCAACTAATGAAAAACTGTTTTTT. The V call is TRBV19, the J call TRBJ1-4; no clear D. Per the germline V gene, CDR1 is LNHDA and CDR2 is SQIVND (reference sequence). The CDR3 loop spans 14 amino acids. The V end was cut by 6 bases, the J end by 0 bases, with 8 bases between.

This clone appeared once. The chain uses TRBV7-9 and TRBJ2-5, with 7 bases aligning to TRBD1. The V and J ends lost 3 bases and 5 bases, in that order; junction bases with no gene match: 3. The CDR3 has 13 amino acids. Per the germline V gene, CDR1 is SEHNR and CDR2 is FQNEAQ (reference sequence). The CDR3 protein is CASSFGQAETQYF. CDR3 in DNA: TGTGCCAGCAGCTTTGGACAGGCTGAGACCCAGTACTTC.

With regard to this clone: Within the sample, other DNA sequences also encode this same CDR3. This chain joins TRBV11-2 and TRBJ1-5; a possible D gene is TRBD1 (6 bases). The CDR3 covers 13 residues. V was pared by 0 bases and J by 7 bases, with 7 bases between. Germline V lookup: CDR1 SGHAT, CDR2 FQNNGV. The CDR3: CASSLDRGQPQHF. CDR3 sequence (DNA): TGTGCCAGCAGCTTAGACAGGGGACAGCCCCAGCATTTT.

The rearrangement uses TRBV19 and TRBJ1-5; perhaps TRBD1 as D (6 bases). V was clipped by 5 bases and J by 2 bases, with 19 bases between them. The CDR3 consists of 17 residues. The V gene's germline CDR1 is LNHDA and CDR2 SQIVND (reference sequence). The CDR3 region is CASSARGGLRGNQPQHF. In DNA form, the CDR3 reads TGTGCCAGTAGTGCCCGGGGGGGGCTTAGGGGCAATCAGCCCCAGCATTTT. Supplemented by reference TRBV19 and TRBJ1-5, the full variable domain reads DGGITQSPKYLFRKEGQNVTLSCEQNLNHDAMYWYRQDPGQGLRLIYYSQIVNDFQKGDIAEGYSVSREKKESFPLTVTSAQKNPTAFYLCASSARGGLRGNQPQHFGDGTRLSIL.

The gene calls are TRBV7-3 and TRBJ1-1, with 8 positions matching TRBD1. The CDR3 has 15 residues. Trimming cost V 4 bases and J 7 bases; bases outside gene matches: 11. Germline-derived CDR1 and CDR2 are SGHTA and FQGTGA. CDR3 in DNA: TGTGCCAGCAGCTCCCTTACAGGGGGACGGAGTGAAGCTTTCTTT. This gives the protein CASSSLTGGRSEAFF.

This clone occurred once. Because the CDR3's place on the DNA is in doubt, the DNA is left out and the CDR3 is given as listed by TCRdb. The chain is built from TRBV28 and TRBJ1-6; whether TRBD1, the table's D call, matches the DNA was not checked. Germline assignment: CDR1 MDHEN and CDR2 SYDVKM. The CDR3 numbers 13 amino acids, ends counted. CDR3 loop: CASILGQNSPLHF.

The J gene is TRBJ2-1, the V gene TRBV6-1; 8 bases are a match to TRBD1. Per germline, CDR1 MNHNS and CDR2 SASEGT. Unmatched junction bases numbered 8, after V lost 0 bases and J lost 7 bases. This CDR3 has 16 residues. This chain's CDR3 is CASSEALGQGGNEQFF. As DNA, the CDR3 is TGTGCCAGCAGTGAAGCTCTCGGACAGGGTGGAAATGAGCAGTTCTTC.

The chain recombines TRBV12-5 with TRBJ2-3; D may be TRBD1 (6 bases). Trimming stripped 5 bases from V and 6 bases from J, with 9 bases between. There are 12 residues in the CDR3. Looked up from germline, CDR1 is LGHNT and CDR2 is FRNRAP. DNA for the CDR3: TGTGCTAGTGGTGAAACAGGGGATACGCAGTATTTT. Protein sequence: CASGETGDTQYF.

This chain connects TRBV29-1 to TRBJ2-2, with D perhaps TRBD1 (6 bases). The CDR3 consists of 17 residues. Germline V CDR1 and CDR2: SQVTM, ANQGSEA. V lost 4 bases, J lost 0 bases, and 18 bases lay in between. CDR3 residues: CSVGSMGTPPNTGELFF. The CDR3 DNA sequence: TGCAGCGTTGGGTCGATGGGGACACCTCCGAACACCGGGGAGCTGTTTTTT.

This clone was recorded only once. The rearrangement links TRBV19 to TRBJ2-3; possible D gene TRBD1, 6 bases. CDR3 size: 15 residues. The germline gives CDR1 LNHDA, CDR2 SQIVND (reference sequence). V dropped 4 bases and J dropped 1 base, with 12 bases sitting between them. The CDR3 spells CASSKPGEGTDTQYF. In DNA, the CDR3 is TGTGCCAGTAGTAAGCCAGGGGAAGGCACAGATACGCAGTATTTT.

The J gene is TRBJ2-5, the V gene TRBV6-1; D may be TRBD1 (5 bases). With 2 bases removed from V and 2 bases from J, the gap between germline ends came to 9 bases. Germline loops: CDR1 MNHNS, CDR2 SASEGT. The CDR3 is 14 amino acids. The CDR3 nucleotides are TGTGCCAGCAGTGAACAGGGTGGACAAGAGACCCAGTACTTC. The encoded protein is CASSEQGGQETQYF.

The chain joins TRBV27 to TRBJ2-1; 11 nucleotides align to TRBD2. From germline, CDR1 is MNHEY and CDR2 SMNVEV (reference sequence). Trimming removed 7 bases from V and 7 bases from J; junction bases left unmatched: 9. The CDR3 covers 15 residues. CDR3 DNA sequence: TGTGCCAGCACCGCCCTAGCGGGGGGCCGGAATGAGCAGTTCTTC. This codes for CASTALAGGRNEQFF.

The chain is built from TRBV19 and TRBJ1-5; D is unresolved. V lost 3 bases and J lost 1, with 7 bases in between. The CDR3 is 14 amino acids. Germline V lookup: CDR1 LNHDA, CDR2 SQIVND (reference sequence). CDR3 in DNA: TGTGCCAGTAGTATGAGGCAGAGCAATCAGCCCCAGCATTTT. Translated: CASSMRQSNQPQHF.

The genes are TRBV7-7 and TRBJ2-1, with D perhaps TRBD2 (6 bases). Germline V CDR1 and CDR2: SSHAT, FNYEAQ (reference sequence). With 5 bases removed from V and 10 bases from J, the gap between germline ends came to 15 bases. The CDR3 runs 13 residues. The CDR3 is CASSPPGLREQFF. The CDR3 nucleotides are TGTGCCAGCAGCCCCCCGGGACTTAGGGAGCAGTTCTTC.

The sample holds one count of this clone. This sample includes further DNA sequences coding for the same CDR3. The chain is built from TRBV5-1 and TRBJ1-1, with D possibly matching TRBD1 (5 bases). Looked up from germline, CDR1 is SGHRS and CDR2 is YFSETQ. The CDR3 contains 13 residues. The V and J ends lost 2 bases and 1 base respectively, with 6 bases between them. DNA of the CDR3: TGCGCCAGCAGCTTCGGACAGAACACTGAAGCTTTCTTT. Its translation is CASSFGQNTEAFF.

This clone was picked up one time. This chain joins TRBV19 and TRBJ1-1, with D perhaps TRBD1 (6 bases). CDR1 is LNHDA, CDR2 SQIVND, per germline (reference sequence). V lost 10 bases to trimming and J lost 0 bases, with 12 bases between them. The CDR3 extends over 13 amino acids. The CDR3 loop is CATGQQMNTEAFF. CDR3 sequence (DNA): TGTGCCACCGGACAGCAAATGAACACTGAAGCTTTCTTT.

As for this clone: A junction end diverges from the germline sequence, so it may reflect a read error. This sequence joins TRBV7-9 and TRBJ2-1; 9 bases map to TRBD1. This CDR3 has 16 residues. Germline CDR1 SEHNR, CDR2 FQNEAQ (reference sequence). The CDR3 loop is CSSSSIRDRDYNEQFF. CDR3 sequence (DNA): TGTTCCAGCAGCTCGATCCGGGACAGGGATTACAATGAGCAGTTCTTC.

The CDR3 protein is CASSPQGSYNEQFF. CDR3 coding DNA: TGTGCCAGCAGCCCCCAGGGTTCCTACAATGAGCAGTTCTTC. The chain combines TRBV7-9 with TRBJ2-1; a weak D match, TRBD1 (5 bases). CDR1 is SEHNR, CDR2 FQNEAQ, per germline (reference sequence). The CDR3 length is 14 residues. V lost 5 bases and J lost 1, with 9 bases in between.

V and J are TRBV19 and TRBJ2-1; 10 positions agree with TRBD2. J gave up 0 bases and V 4 bases, and 12 bases lay outside the gene matches. This CDR3 is built from 19 residues. Germline V CDR1 and CDR2: LNHDA, SQIVND (reference sequence). The CDR3 reads CASSNGDSGGLFSYNEQFF. As DNA, the CDR3 is TGTGCCAGTAGTAATGGGGATAGCGGGGGGCTCTTCTCCTACAATGAGCAGTTCTTC. Drawing the rest from reference TRBV19 and TRBJ2-1, the complete variable domain is DGGITQSPKYLFRKEGQNVTLSCEQNLNHDAMYWYRQDPGQGLRLIYYSQIVNDFQKGDIAEGYSVSREKKESFPLTVTSAQKNPTAFYLCASSNGDSGGLFSYNEQFFGPGTRLTVL.

This chain connects TRBV6-5 to TRBJ1-5; TRBD1 matches 7 bases. The germline V gene encodes CDR1 MNHEY and CDR2 SVGAGI. The CDR3 runs to 14 residues. V lost 8 bases, J lost 6 bases, and 10 bases stayed unmatched. The CDR3 spells CASVLNRGAQPQHF. CDR3 bases: TGTGCCAGCGTCCTCAACAGGGGTGCTCAGCCCCAGCATTTT.

V and J are TRBV19 and TRBJ2-2; D ambiguous. The CDR3 covers 14 residues. The V end was cut by 3 bases, the J end by 0 bases, with 5 bases between. Germline V gene lookup returns CDR1 LNHDA and CDR2 SQIVND (reference sequence). The CDR3 protein is CASSMRANTGELFF. The CDR3 DNA reads as TGTGCCAGTAGTATGCGAGCGAACACCGGGGAGCTGTTTTTT. Using reference TRBV19 and TRBJ2-2 for the parts outside the CDR3, the full variable domain is DGGITQSPKYLFRKEGQNVTLSCEQNLNHDAMYWYRQDPGQGLRLIYYSQIVNDFQKGDIAEGYSVSREKKESFPLTVTSAQKNPTAFYLCASSMRANTGELFFGEGSRLTVL.

This clone was observed a single time. The rearrangement joins TRBV6-1 to TRBJ2-7; 8 bases are a match to TRBD1. This CDR3 contains 13 residues. Germline CDR1 is MNHNS and CDR2 is SASEGT. After removal of 8 bases from V and 4 bases from J, the junction contained 7 bases not matched to a gene. The CDR3 region is CASGGQATYEQYV. The DNA for the CDR3 is TGTGCCAGCGGGGGACAGGCCACGTACGAGCAGTACGTC.